One sample yielded the 21 T cell receptor beta chains listed below, sequenced in a study of cytomegalovirus exposure and HLA in healthy donors. Primers included in the PCR were 60 Vbeta and 13 Jbeta primers. TCRdb keeps only in-frame clones here, not all; method: immunoSEQ multiplex PCR. The data contain 70,000 to 95,000 clones, approximately 56% of them singletons. Sequencing used PBMCs. The receptors were gathered from a woman in her 30s in good health and CMV-seropositive.

The chain carries TRBV5-1 and TRBJ2-3; 14 bases align to TRBD2. The trim removed 4 bases at V and 2 bases at J, leaving 3 bases unmatched. The length of the CDR3 is 16 residues. Per the germline V gene, CDR1 is SGHRS and CDR2 is YFSETQ. The CDR3 reads CASSAGLAGATDTQYF. CDR3 bases: TGCGCCAGCAGCGCGGGACTAGCGGGGGCCACAGATACGCAGTATTTT.

The chain is built from TRBV7-2 and TRBJ1-2; 9 positions agree with TRBD1. Germline V gene lookup returns CDR1 SGHTA and CDR2 FQGNSA. The trim removed 6 bases at V and 1 base at J, leaving 9 bases unmatched. The length of the CDR3 is 16 residues. Here the CDR3 reads CASSRDRGKNNYGYTF. The CDR3 bases are TGTGCCAGCAGTAGAGACAGGGGGAAGAATAACTATGGCTACACCTTC.

Points on this clone: Different DNA sequences within this sample yield the same CDR3. V usage is TRBV2 and J usage is TRBJ1-5, with 7 positions matching TRBD1. V lost 4 bases, J lost 0 bases, and 0 bases stayed unmatched. CDR3 length equals 14 residues. Looked up from germline, CDR1 is SNHLY and CDR2 is FYNNEI. CDR3 coding DNA: TGTGCCAGCAGTGGACAGGGTAGCAATCAGCCCCAGCATTTT. It translates to CASSGQGSNQPQHF.

This clone was picked up a small number of times. The chain has TRBV6-1 and TRBJ2-7, with D possibly being TRBD2 (6 bases). Germline V gene lookup returns CDR1 MNHNS and CDR2 SASEGT. Trimming took 7 bases from V and 3 from J, leaving 16 bases between them. CDR3 length: 14 amino acids. The CDR3 protein is CASTRGGNYYEQYF. The CDR3 DNA is TGTGCCAGCACCCGGGGAGGCAATTACTACGAGCAGTACTTC.

This clone was observed a handful of times. The chain has TRBV5-1 and TRBJ2-1, with 7 bases fitting TRBD2. Germline lookup yields CDR1 SGHRS and CDR2 YFSETQ. The CDR3 sequence is 16 residues long. Germline trimming cut 4 bases from V and 8 bases from J; bases unmatched to any gene: 15. This chain's CDR3 is CASSVSAGTTTYEQFF. In nucleotides, the CDR3 is TGCGCCAGCAGCGTGTCCGCCGGGACTACAACCTATGAGCAGTTCTTC.

The V call is TRBV14, the J call TRBJ1-2, with D hard to call. The V end was cut by 1 base, the J end by 4 bases, with 10 bases between. The length of the CDR3 is 14 residues. CDR1 is SGHDN and CDR2 is FVKESK in the germline V gene. The CDR3 sequence: CASSQVRGSYGYTF. Written as DNA, the CDR3 is TGTGCCAGCAGCCAAGTGCGGGGTTCCTATGGCTACACCTTC.

This chain connects TRBV5-4 to TRBJ2-2; 7 nucleotides agree with TRBD1. Germline CDR1 SGHNT, CDR2 YYREEE (reference sequence). The CDR3 sequence is 15 residues long. The trim removed 2 bases at V and 2 bases at J, leaving 3 bases unmatched. The CDR3 DNA is TGTGCCAGCAGCTTCGGACAGGTTAACACCGGGGAGCTGTTTTTT. Its protein product is CASSFGQVNTGELFF.

This clone has a single count. V is TRBV29-1 and J is TRBJ1-3; D is possibly TRBD1 (5 bases). CDR1 and CDR2 (germline): SQVTM, ANQGSEA. CDR3 length: 13 residues. V lost 6 bases, J lost 0 bases, and 9 bases lay in between. The CDR3 bases are TGCAGCGTGAAACAGGACTCTGGAAACACCATATATTTT. This encodes CSVKQDSGNTIYF.

The V and J genes are TRBV19 and TRBJ1-3, with TRBD1 matching 7 bases. The junction had 0 bases not matched to a gene; V was cut back by 7 bases and J by 3 bases. CDR1 is LNHDA, CDR2 SQIVND, per germline (reference sequence). This CDR3 is built from 12 residues. DNA of the CDR3: TGTGCCAGTAACAGGGGTGGAAACACCATATATTTT. Its translation is CASNRGGNTIYF. Full variable domain (outside the CDR3, taken from reference TRBV19 and TRBJ1-3): DGGITQSPKYLFRKEGQNVTLSCEQNLNHDAMYWYRQDPGQGLRLIYYSQIVNDFQKGDIAEGYSVSREKKESFPLTVTSAQKNPTAFYLCASNRGGNTIYFGEGSWLTVV.

This CDR3 reads CASSFRLNGYTF. CDR3 sequence (DNA): TGTGCCAGTAGTTTCAGGTTAAATGGCTACACCTTC. The chain has TRBV19 and TRBJ1-2; D not resolved. CDR1 is LNHDA and CDR2 is SQIVND in the germline V gene (reference sequence). The CDR3 loop spans 12 amino acids. V dropped 5 bases and J dropped 6 bases, with 10 bases sitting between them.

This chain links TRBV2 with TRBJ2-3; 10 bases match TRBD2. V shed 8 bases and J 8 bases; nucleotides not matched to a gene: 13. Looked up from germline, CDR1 is SNHLY and CDR2 is FYNNEI. This CDR3 spans 15 amino acids. For the CDR3, the DNA is TGTGCCAGCCGGGAGGAAGCGGGGGGGCCGAGTACGCAGTATTTT. Protein sequence: CASREEAGGPSTQYF.

In its sample, this clone was seen once. The chain has TRBV5-1 and TRBJ2-5; TRBD1 aligns across 9 bases. Germline V gene lookup returns CDR1 SGHRS and CDR2 YFSETQ. This CDR3 region has 16 residues. Losses at the gene ends were 3 bases for V and 5 bases for J; bases not matched to a gene: 11. The CDR3 reads CASSSQKGGQGETQYF. The CDR3 nucleotides read TGCGCCAGCAGCTCCCAAAAGGGAGGACAGGGGGAGACCCAGTACTTC. Full variable domain (rest looked up from reference TRBV5-1 and TRBJ2-5): KAGVTQTPRYLIKTRGQQVTLSCSPISGHRSVSWYQQTPGQGLQFLFEYFSETQRNKGNFPGRFSGRQFSNSRSEMNVSTLELGDSALYLCASSSQKGGQGETQYFGPGTRLLVL.

This clone was counted ten times or more. This sequence joins TRBV6-6 and TRBJ2-7, with a tentative D call TRBD2 (7 bases). Germline CDR1 MNHNY, CDR2 SVGAGI (reference sequence). Trimming removed 4 bases at V and 0 bases at J, with 13 bases between. The CDR3 loop spans 15 amino acids. CDR3 sequence (DNA): TGTGCCAGCAGTTTTAAGGGGGGGGACTCCTACGAGCAGTACTTC. Amino acids: CASSFKGGDSYEQYF.

The V and J genes are TRBV7-3 and TRBJ1-1; D is perhaps TRBD1 (6 bases). V gave up 5 bases and J gave up 4 bases, with 17 bases separating them. The germline V gene has CDR1 SGHTA and CDR2 FQGTGA. The CDR3 has 15 amino acids. The CDR3 DNA is TGTGCCAGCAGCCCGGGGGGCGCAAGGGGCACTGAAGCTTTCTTT. This translates into CASSPGGARGTEAFF.

V is TRBV2 and J is TRBJ1-5, with D unresolved. V lost 8 bases and J 9 bases, leaving 11 bases between the germline ends. CDR3 length: 11 amino acids. Germline-derived CDR1 and CDR2 are SNHLY and FYNNEI. CDR3: CASRGAGPQHF. CDR3 sequence (DNA): TGTGCCAGCCGGGGAGCAGGGCCCCAGCATTTT.

The chain uses TRBV29-1 and TRBJ2-2; 12 bases map to TRBD2. The CDR3 extends over 16 amino acids. The V segment lost 4 bases and the J segment 5 bases; nucleotides outside the gene matches: 8. CDR1 SQVTM and CDR2 ANQGSEA come from the germline V gene. The CDR3 region is CSVGSSGGARTGELFF. CDR3 coding DNA: TGCAGCGTTGGTTCTAGCGGGGGGGCAAGAACCGGGGAGCTGTTTTTT.

The chain has TRBV4-2 and TRBJ2-7; weak D call: TRBD2 (6 bases). The CDR3 loop spans 17 amino acids. Trimming took off 0 bases at V and 1 base at J, with 16 bases between the two ends. Germline CDR1 LGHNA, CDR2 YNFKEQ. CDR3 amino acids: CASSQDKLGGRSYEQYF. Here the CDR3 DNA reads TGTGCCAGCAGCCAAGATAAGTTGGGGGGTAGGTCCTACGAGCAGTACTTC.

The chain recombines TRBV10-2 with TRBJ2-7; TRBD1 matches 9 bases. The CDR3 spans 18 residues. CDR1 and CDR2 from the germline V gene are WSHSY and SAAADI. V was pared by 5 bases and J by 3 bases, with 17 bases of the junction left unmatched. The CDR3 DNA reads as TGCGCCAGCAGTTCGGGGGACAGGGACTTGGTTTGGTTCTACGAGCAGTACTTC. This codes for CASSSGDRDLVWFYEQYF.

The chain recombines TRBV13 with TRBJ2-7; tentative D call: TRBD2 (5 bases). Germline loops: CDR1 PRHDT, CDR2 FYEKMQ (reference sequence). V was cut by 5 bases and J by 3 bases, with 8 bases left in between. CDR3 size: 12 residues. The CDR3 DNA follows: TGTGCCAGCAGCAAGGCGGGCTACGAGCAGTACTTC. Its translation: CASSKAGYEQYF.

The V call is TRBV4-2, the J call TRBJ2-2; D is perhaps TRBD2 (7 bases). The CDR3 runs to 18 residues. Germline CDR1 is LGHNA and CDR2 is YNFKEQ. V dropped 4 bases and J dropped 0 bases, with 18 bases sitting between them. CDR3 in amino acids: CASSRADGGGANTGELFF. The CDR3 DNA reads TGTGCCAGCAGCCGAGCAGACGGCGGGGGCGCGAACACCGGGGAGCTGTTTTTT.

The gene calls are TRBV28 and TRBJ1-6; no reliable D call. Germline V CDR1 and CDR2: MDHEN, SYDVKM. Trimming removed 4 bases at V and 7 bases at J, with 23 bases between. The CDR3 loop spans 18 amino acids. The CDR3 DNA reads TGTGCCAGCAGTTCCCCCGGATCGGGCGGGCATGGCAATTCACCCCTCCACTTT. Translating gives CASSSPGSGGHGNSPLHF.